The rows below give T cell receptor beta chains drawn from one sample of a study of beta chain features in type 1 diabetes. Profiled with immunoSEQ multiplex PCR; TCRdb holds only in-frame clones, not every one. The sample includes a few hundred thousand clones, roughly 13% seen only once; the top ten take about 0.016%. Sequenced sample: naive CD4+ T cells from blood. These TCRs come from a woman aged 18-29 years with type 1 diabetes. CDR3s leave out the opening cysteine and the closing phenylalanine or tryptophan. D genes are given only for firm matches. Expanded clones get a size class; other rows say once, few or many, or leave the size out.

>.|TRBV18|TRBD1|TRBJ2-5
ASSRQGALQETQY
>few|TRBV5-4|TRBD2|TRBJ2-3
ASSLDLNSAGGGTDTQY
>few|TRBV19|.|TRBJ1-3
ASSIRGNTIY
>.|TRBV25-1|.|TRBJ1-2
ASMSGYGYT
>.|TRBV2|.|TRBJ2-1
ASSLGGEQF
>.|TRBV25-1|TRBD2|TRBJ2-1
ASSPLPLAGGYNEQF
>.|TRBV28|TRBD2|TRBJ2-1
ATQLWREGGYNEQF
>few|TRBV6-5|.|TRBJ2-5
ASSYGTGAATQY
>few|TRBV14|TRBD2|TRBJ2-1
ASRRTGLVNEQF
>.|TRBV4-3|TRBD1|TRBJ2-5
ASSQDLSGQGFETQY
>.|TRBV2|TRBD2|TRBJ2-5
ASSEGLAGGQETQY
>.|TRBV19|TRBD1|TRBJ2-3
ASSPVQGAGTDTQY
>.|TRBV6-1|TRBD2|TRBJ2-7
ASRLTSASSYEQY
>.|TRBV7-6|TRBD2|TRBJ2-1
ASSPRTSGRDYNEQF
>.|TRBV5-1|TRBD2|TRBJ2-7
ASSWEVPGLAY
>.|TRBV19|.|TRBJ2-1
ASSFRQGLNEQF
>few|TRBV7-2|.|TRBJ2-1
ASSPPGRPF
>.|TRBV5-1|.|TRBJ1-1
ASSFKETGNTEAF
>few|TRBV7-2|TRBD2|TRBJ2-7
ASSPSRTSGAQY
>few|TRBV30|TRBD2|TRBJ2-1
AWTGAGADEQF
>.|TRBV10-2|TRBD1|TRBJ2-1
ASSVGTGVEQF
>few|TRBV4-3|TRBD2|TRBJ2-1
ASTPDRKVAGVRYNEQF
>.|TRBV7-9|TRBD2|TRBJ2-2
ASSLAPTSGSFTGELF
>.|TRBV6-5|.|TRBJ2-7
ASSYSAASSYEQY
>.|TRBV28|.|TRBJ2-4
ASSLRAGRGALDIQY
>few|TRBV29-1|TRBD2|TRBJ2-1
SVISGGRDLLYNEQF
>few|TRBV15|.|TRBJ2-2
ATSRVQGPNTGELF
>few|TRBV7-9|.|TRBJ1-2
ASSLGTSTGGYT
>few|TRBV18|TRBD1|TRBJ1-2
ASSPIGQGANYGYT
>.|TRBV29-1|.|TRBJ2-1
SALVFYNEQF
>.|TRBV15|.|TRBJ1-1
ATSSPRGTSKAF
>few|TRBV5-1|.|TRBJ1-1
ASSLFRGGEGEAF
>few|TRBV10-3|.|TRBJ2-3
ATRLTGPENTQY
>.|TRBV18|.|TRBJ2-3
ASSPVSQGPSDTQY
>.|TRBV4-1|.|TRBJ2-2
ASSQDGRITGELF
>.|TRBV30|TRBD2|TRBJ2-4
AWRYGGLREAHQY
>.|TRBV2|TRBD2|TRBJ2-7
ASRGTSAAYEQY
>.|TRBV29-1|.|TRBJ1-5
SVSRGNQPQH
>few|TRBV27|.|TRBJ2-4
ASIGQY
>.|TRBV15|.|TRBJ2-5
ATSSKGRVQETQY
>.|TRBV18|TRBD1|TRBJ2-5
ASSGRQGVQETQY
>.|TRBV28|TRBD1|TRBJ1-5
ASTLRTGPNQPQH
>few|TRBV5-1|TRBD1|TRBJ2-7
ASSWDRAGEQY
>.|TRBV18|TRBD2|TRBJ2-5
ASSPPGGDRQETQY
>.|TRBV29-1|TRBD2|TRBJ2-4
SVDGLAGGLNIQY
>.|TRBV5-4|.|TRBJ2-5
ASSWTPQETQY
>few|TRBV2|.|TRBJ2-4
ASNSNAGIQY
>few|TRBV29-1|TRBD1|TRBJ2-2
STGTGSTGELF
>.|TRBV30|.|TRBJ2-3
AWSVRQGTDTQY
>.|TRBV5-1|.|TRBJ1-1
ASSPPPGWVEAF
>few|TRBV6-5|TRBD2|TRBJ2-1
ASRVAGVIHEQF
>few|TRBV6-6|TRBD2|TRBJ2-5
ASSYPATSGAETQY
>few|TRBV10-3|.|TRBJ1-1
AISEFGLEAF
>few|TRBV5-1|.|TRBJ1-2
ASSLAPGNDYGYT
>.|TRBV18|.|TRBJ1-1
ASSSGQNTEAF